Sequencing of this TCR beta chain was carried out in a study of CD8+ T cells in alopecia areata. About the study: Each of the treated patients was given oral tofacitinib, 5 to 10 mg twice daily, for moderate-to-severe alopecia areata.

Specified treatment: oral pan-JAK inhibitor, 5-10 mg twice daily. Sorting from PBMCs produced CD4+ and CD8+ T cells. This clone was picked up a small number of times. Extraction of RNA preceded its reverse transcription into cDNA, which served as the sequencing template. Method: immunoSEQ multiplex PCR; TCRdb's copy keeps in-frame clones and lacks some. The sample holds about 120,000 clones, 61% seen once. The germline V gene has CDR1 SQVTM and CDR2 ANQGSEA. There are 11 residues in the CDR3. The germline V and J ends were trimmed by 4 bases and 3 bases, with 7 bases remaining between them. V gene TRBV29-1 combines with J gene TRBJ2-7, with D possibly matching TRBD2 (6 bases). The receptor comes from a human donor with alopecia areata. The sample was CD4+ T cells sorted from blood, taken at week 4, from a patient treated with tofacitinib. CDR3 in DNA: TGCAGCGTTGCCGGGGGCTACGAGCAGTACTTC. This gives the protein CSVAGGYEQYF.